A selection of T cell receptor beta chains follows, all from one sample in a study of monozygotic twins with cystic fibrosis. Sequencing was performed with immunoSEQ multiplex PCR; in TCRdb, only in-frame clones are kept and a portion is missing. The sample yields 34,000 or so clones, roughly nine tenths seen once. Sequenced input: blood. These receptors were obtained from a girl aged 2-10 years with cystic fibrosis. CDR3s include the opening cysteine and the closing phenylalanine or tryptophan. D genes are given only for firm matches. Rows give clone size only sometimes, using once, few, many, or a class for an expanded clone.

j_call d_call clone_size cdr3_length v_call cdr3_aa cdr3_nt
TRBJ1-1 NA NA 13 TRBV6-5 CASSYRTDDEAFF TGTGCCAGCAGTTACAGGACAGACGACGAAGCTTTCTTT
TRBJ2-7 NA NA 13 TRBV7-2 CASSVVRPHEQYF TGTGCCAGCAGCGTCGTTCGGCCCCACGAGCAGTACTTC
TRBJ2-5 NA NA 14 TRBV7-9 CASSLVASKETQYF TGTGCCAGCAGCTTAGTGGCTAGTAAGGAGACCCAGTACTTC
TRBJ1-5 NA NA 14 TRBV14 CASSFTGSNQPQHF TGTGCCAGCAGCTTTACCGGGAGCAATCAGCCCCAGCATTTT
TRBJ2-1 TRBD1 NA 16 TRBV4-2 CASSRIGTGYYNEQFF TGTGCCAGCAGCCGAATTGGGACAGGGTACTACAATGAGCAGTTCTTC
TRBJ2-1 NA NA 15 TRBV27 CASSSPGSGANEQFF TGTGCCAGCAGTTCCCCAGGGTCGGGGGCTAATGAGCAGTTCTTC
TRBJ1-5 NA NA 15 TRBV11-2 CASSLDRGSNQPQHF TGTGCCAGCAGCTTAGATCGGGGAAGCAATCAGCCCCAGCATTTT
TRBJ2-2 TRBD1 NA 14 TRBV25-1 CASRGTGRTGELFF TGTGCCAGCAGGGGGACAGGGAGAACCGGGGAGCTGTTTTTT
TRBJ2-3 TRBD1 NA 15 TRBV5-1 CASSQGGRLTDTQYF TGCGCCAGCAGTCAAGGGGGCCGCCTCACAGATACGCAGTATTTT
TRBJ1-6 NA NA 14 TRBV18 CASSPGAVNSPLHF TGTGCCAGCTCACCCGGGGCAGTTAATTCACCCCTCCACTTT
TRBJ2-3 NA NA 15 TRBV9 CASSAGTPYTDTQYF TGTGCCAGCAGCGCCGGGACGCCATACACAGATACGCAGTATTTT
TRBJ2-2 NA NA 16 TRBV2 CASSEALIGNTGELFF TGTGCCAGCAGTGAAGCGCTTATAGGGAACACCGGGGAGCTGTTTTTT
TRBJ2-3 NA NA 13 TRBV30 CAWRTGGTDTQYF TGTGCCTGGAGGACAGGAGGCACAGATACGCAGTATTTT
TRBJ2-7 NA NA 12 TRBV15 CATSREYYEQYF TGTGCCACCAGCAGAGAATACTACGAGCAGTACTTC
TRBJ1-1 NA NA 14 TRBV6-5 CASSSAQGYTEAFF TGTGCCAGCAGCTCGGCTCAGGGGTACACTGAAGCTTTCTTT
TRBJ2-1 NA NA 15 TRBV7-2 CASSLVVGGDNEQFF TGTGCCAGCAGCTTAGTTGTCGGGGGAGACAATGAGCAGTTCTTC
TRBJ1-1 TRBD1 NA 14 TRBV5-1 CASSPDRGRTEAFF TGCGCCAGCAGCCCTGACAGGGGGCGTACTGAAGCTTTCTTT
TRBJ2-5 NA NA 12 TRBV28 CASRGNQETQYF TGTGCCAGCAGAGGCAACCAAGAGACCCAGTACTTC
TRBJ2-3 NA NA 11 TRBV9 CASSATDTQYF TGTGCCAGCAGCGCCACAGATACGCAGTATTTT
TRBJ1-1 NA once 13 TRBV27 CASSFLRATEAFF TGTGCCAGCAGTTTTCTAAGGGCCACTGAAGCTTTCTTT
TRBJ2-1 TRBD2 NA 14 TRBV7-2 CASSVGLAGERRFF TGTGCCAGCAGCGTCGGACTAGCGGGAGAACGGCGGTTCTTC
TRBJ1-1 NA NA 13 TRBV28 CASRATGRRGAFF TGTGCCAGCAGGGCTACAGGTAGAAGGGGGGCTTTCTTT
TRBJ1-1 TRBD1 NA 18 TRBV7-9 CASSPREGRGTLNTEAFF TGTGCCAGCAGCCCTAGAGAGGGCAGGGGGACATTGAACACTGAAGCTTTCTTT
TRBJ2-7 TRBD2 NA 15 TRBV7-2 CASSLTSGTLYEQYF TGTGCCAGCAGCTTGACTAGCGGGACGCTCTACGAGCAGTACTTC
TRBJ1-1 NA NA 16 TRBV19 CASSPHKNSMNTEAFF TGTGCCAGTAGTCCCCATAAAAATTCCATGAACACTGAAGCTTTCTTT
TRBJ2-7 TRBD1 NA 13 TRBV10-3 CAISEGQAYEQYF TGTGCCATCAGTGAGGGACAGGCCTACGAGCAGTACTTC
TRBJ2-3 TRBD1 NA 11 TRBV19 CASSTRDRVYF TGTGCCAGTAGTACCCGGGACAGGGTTTATTTT
TRBJ1-2 NA NA 13 TRBV7-9 CASSLTGGYGYTF TGTGCCAGCAGCTTGACAGGCGGCTATGGCTACACCTTC
TRBJ1-1 NA NA 14 TRBV19 CASSIVTGNTEAFF TGTGCCAGTAGTATAGTAACCGGGAACACTGAAGCTTTCTTT
TRBJ1-5 NA NA 14 TRBV6-5 CASSSGFSNQPQHF TGTGCCAGCAGTTCCGGTTTTAGCAATCAGCCCCAGCATTTT